The 6 T cell receptor beta chains presented below share a single source sample, sequenced in a study of cytomegalovirus exposure and HLA in healthy donors. Use of 60 Vbeta and 13 Jbeta primers characterized the PCR. The protocol was immunoSEQ multiplex PCR, while the TCRdb copy is restricted to in-frame clones and leaves out a portion. The top ten clones hold over 6% of a sample with 98,000 or so clones, about 74% of them seen once. The source material was PBMCs. These receptors all stem from a female donor in good health and CMV-seronegative.

The chain recombines TRBV30 with TRBJ1-3, with 9 bases aligning to TRBD1. V trimming: 4 bases; J trimming: 0 bases; junction bases outside the gene matches: 4. The CDR3 is 15 amino acids. CDR1 is GTSNPN, CDR2 SVGIG, per germline (reference sequence). For the CDR3, the DNA is TGTGCCTGGACAGGGACAGGGCACTCTGGAAACACCATATATTTT. It specifies CAWTGTGHSGNTIYF.

The V and J genes are TRBV11-1 and TRBJ1-1, with D unresolved. V lost 5 bases and J 0 bases, leaving 7 bases between the germline ends. This CDR3 has 13 residues. Germline V lookup: CDR1 SGHAT, CDR2 FQDESV (reference sequence). The CDR3 DNA follows: TGTGCCAGCAGCATCGGGATGAACACTGAAGCTTTCTTT. Protein sequence: CASSIGMNTEAFF. Looking up the rest from reference TRBV11-1 and TRBJ1-1 gives the full variable domain: EAEVAQSPRYKITEKSQAVAFWCDPISGHATLYWYRQILGQGPELLVQFQDESVVDDSQLPKDRFSAERLKGVDSTLKIQPAELGDSAMYLCASSIGMNTEAFFGQGTRLTVV.

This clone occurred a few times. The rearrangement uses TRBV6-4 and TRBJ1-6; tentatively, D is TRBD1 (5 bases). The CDR3 sequence is 14 residues long. Deletions cut 0 bases from V and 10 bases from J, with 10 bases between. Germline V gives CDR1 MRHNA, CDR2 SNTAGT. CDR3 sequence reads: CASSDSQGRSPLHF. DNA of the CDR3: TGTGCCAGCAGTGACTCCCAGGGAAGATCACCCCTCCACTTT.

The chain employs TRBV28 and TRBJ1-5; TRBD1 matches at 8 bases. This CDR3 region has 16 residues. Germline CDR1 MDHEN, CDR2 SYDVKM. The trim removed 1 base at V and 6 bases at J, leaving 8 bases unmatched. CDR3 loop: CASSLYQGAPGQPQHF. CDR3 nucleotide sequence: TGTGCCAGCAGTTTATACCAGGGGGCGCCTGGTCAGCCCCAGCATTTT.

The chain recombines TRBV9 with TRBJ2-2; TRBD1 aligns across 10 bases. Looked up from germline, CDR1 is SGDLS and CDR2 is YYNGEE. V trimming: 3 bases; J trimming: 6 bases; junction bases outside the gene matches: 5. The CDR3 is 15 amino acids. This chain's CDR3 is CASSATGGVAGELFF. CDR3 DNA sequence: TGTGCCAGCAGCGCGACAGGGGGCGTGGCCGGGGAGCTGTTTTTT.

The CDR3 DNA follows: TGTGCCAGCAGCCTCCTTTTCGGGGGGGCCCCAGATACGCAGTATTTT. The encoded protein is CASSLLFGGAPDTQYF. The V and J genes are TRBV14 and TRBJ2-3; 8 nucleotides agree with TRBD2. Germline lookup yields CDR1 SGHDN and CDR2 FVKESK. The CDR3 extends over 16 amino acids. The trim removed 4 bases at V and 4 bases at J, leaving 10 bases unmatched.